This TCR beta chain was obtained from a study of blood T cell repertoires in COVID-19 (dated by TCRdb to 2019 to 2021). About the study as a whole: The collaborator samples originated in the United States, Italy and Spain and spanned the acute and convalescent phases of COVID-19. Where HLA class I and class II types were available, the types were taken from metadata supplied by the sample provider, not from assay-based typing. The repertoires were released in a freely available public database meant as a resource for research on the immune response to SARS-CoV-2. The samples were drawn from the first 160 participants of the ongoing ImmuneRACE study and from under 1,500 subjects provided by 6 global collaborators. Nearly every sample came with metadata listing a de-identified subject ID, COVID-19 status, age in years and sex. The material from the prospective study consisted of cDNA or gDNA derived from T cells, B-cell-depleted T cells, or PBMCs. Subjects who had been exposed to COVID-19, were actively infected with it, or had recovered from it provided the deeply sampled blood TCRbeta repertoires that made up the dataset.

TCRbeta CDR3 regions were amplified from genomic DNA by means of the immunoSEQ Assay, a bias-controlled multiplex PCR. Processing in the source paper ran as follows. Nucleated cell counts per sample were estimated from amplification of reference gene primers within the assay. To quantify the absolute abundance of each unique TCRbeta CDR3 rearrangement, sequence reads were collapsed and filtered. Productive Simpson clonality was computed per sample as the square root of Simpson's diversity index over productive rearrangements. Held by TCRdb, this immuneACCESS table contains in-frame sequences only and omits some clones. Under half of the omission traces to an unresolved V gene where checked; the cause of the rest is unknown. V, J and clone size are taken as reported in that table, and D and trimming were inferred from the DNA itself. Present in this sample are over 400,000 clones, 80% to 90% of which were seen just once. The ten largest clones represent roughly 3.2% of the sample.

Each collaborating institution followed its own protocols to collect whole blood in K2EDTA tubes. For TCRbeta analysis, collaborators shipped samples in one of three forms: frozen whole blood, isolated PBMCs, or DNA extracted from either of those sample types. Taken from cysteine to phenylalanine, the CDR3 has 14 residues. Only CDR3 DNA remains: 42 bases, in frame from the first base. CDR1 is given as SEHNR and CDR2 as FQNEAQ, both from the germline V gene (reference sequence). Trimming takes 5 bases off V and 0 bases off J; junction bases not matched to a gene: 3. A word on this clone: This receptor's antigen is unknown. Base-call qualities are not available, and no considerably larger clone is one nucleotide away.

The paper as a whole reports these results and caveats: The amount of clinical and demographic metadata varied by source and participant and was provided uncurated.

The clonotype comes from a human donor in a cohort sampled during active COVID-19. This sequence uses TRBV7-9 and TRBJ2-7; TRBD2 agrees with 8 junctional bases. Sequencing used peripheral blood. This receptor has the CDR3 CASSPSGYSYEQYF. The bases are TGTGCCAGCAGCCCTAGCGGGTACTCCTACGAGCAGTACTTC. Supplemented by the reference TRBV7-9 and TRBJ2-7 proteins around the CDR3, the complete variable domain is DTGVSQNPRHKITKRGQNVTFRCDPISEHNRLYWYRQTLGQGPEFLTYFQNEAQLEKSRLLSDRFSAERPKGSFSTLEIQRTEQGDSAMYLCASSPSGYSYEQYFGPGTRLTVT.